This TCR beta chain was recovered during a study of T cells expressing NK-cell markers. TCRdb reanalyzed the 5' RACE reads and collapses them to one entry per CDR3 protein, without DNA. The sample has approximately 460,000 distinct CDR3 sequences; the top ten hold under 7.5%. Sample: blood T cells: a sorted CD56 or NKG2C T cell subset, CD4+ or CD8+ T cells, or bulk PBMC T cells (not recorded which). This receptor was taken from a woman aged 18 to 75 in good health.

CDR3 region: CASRLTRGGGTDTQYF. The chain carries TRBV6-5 and TRBJ2-3. Germline-derived CDR1 and CDR2 are MNHEY and SVGAGI. The CDR3 length is 16 residues.